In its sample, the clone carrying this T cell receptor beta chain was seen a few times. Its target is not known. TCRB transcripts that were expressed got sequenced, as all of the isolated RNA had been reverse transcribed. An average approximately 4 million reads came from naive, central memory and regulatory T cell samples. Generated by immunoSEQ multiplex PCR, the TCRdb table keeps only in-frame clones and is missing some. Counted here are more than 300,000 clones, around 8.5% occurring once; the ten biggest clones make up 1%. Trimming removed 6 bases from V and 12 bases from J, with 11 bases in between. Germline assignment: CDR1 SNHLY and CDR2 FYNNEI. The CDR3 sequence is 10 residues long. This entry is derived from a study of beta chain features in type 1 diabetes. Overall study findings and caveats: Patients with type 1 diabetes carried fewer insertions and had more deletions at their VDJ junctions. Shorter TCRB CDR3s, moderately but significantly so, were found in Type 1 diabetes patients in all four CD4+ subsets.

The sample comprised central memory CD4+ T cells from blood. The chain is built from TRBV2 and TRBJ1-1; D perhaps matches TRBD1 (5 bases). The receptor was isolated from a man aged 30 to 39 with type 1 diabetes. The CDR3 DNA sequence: TGTGCCAGCAGCGGGGACGAACCTTTCTTT. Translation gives CASSGDEPFF.